This T cell receptor beta chain is from a study of T cell changes during pregnancy in multiple sclerosis. Comments on this clone: Other DNA sequences in the sample encode the same CDR3.

Sequenced by immunoSEQ multiplex PCR; TCRdb stores in-frame clones only, minus some. The sample records about 50,000 clones, 80% to 95% being singletons. J gave up 2 bases and V 1 base, and 1 base lay outside the gene matches. The CDR3 sequence is 14 residues long. Per germline, CDR1 MGHRA and CDR2 YSYEKL. This chain connects TRBV4-1 to TRBJ2-5, with 7 bases matching TRBD1. The sample was CD4+ T cells from peripheral blood mononuclear cells, taken in the second trimester of pregnancy. This receptor was obtained from a female donor with multiple sclerosis, enrolled in a pregnancy study. This CDR3 is CASSQGTGQETQYF. Written as DNA, the CDR3 is TGCGCCAGCAGCCAAGGGACAGGTCAAGAGACCCAGTACTTC.